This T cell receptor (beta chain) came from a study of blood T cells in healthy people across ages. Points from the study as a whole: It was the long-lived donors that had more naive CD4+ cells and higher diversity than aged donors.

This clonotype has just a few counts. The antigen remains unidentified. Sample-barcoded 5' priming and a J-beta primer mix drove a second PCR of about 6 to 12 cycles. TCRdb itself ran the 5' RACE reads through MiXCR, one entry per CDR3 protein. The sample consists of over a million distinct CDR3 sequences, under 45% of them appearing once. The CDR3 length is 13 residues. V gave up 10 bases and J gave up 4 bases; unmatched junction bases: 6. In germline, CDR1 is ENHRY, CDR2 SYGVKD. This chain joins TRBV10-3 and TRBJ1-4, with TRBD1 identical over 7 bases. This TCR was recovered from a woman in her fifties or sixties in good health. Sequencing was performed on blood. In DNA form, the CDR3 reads TGTGCCACTCGGGACAGTAATAATGAAAAACTGTTTTTT. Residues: CATRDSNNEKLFF.